This T cell receptor (beta chain) was recorded in a study of regulatory and conventional T cells in RAG deficiency. Study-level points and caveats: Omenn syndrome and CID/AS patients had roughly 100-fold fewer unique Treg TCR beta sequences, versus roughly 9.6-fold elsewhere. Sorted Omenn CD25-high CD127-low cells may not be bona fide Tregs.

CDR1 and CDR2 (germline): MNHEY, SVGAGI. There are 15 residues in the CDR3. V dropped 6 bases and J dropped 3; count of bases not matched to a gene: 7. Data came from immunoSEQ multiplex PCR; TCRdb stores just in-frame clones and leaves some out. The sample yields about 29,000 clones, more than 90% seen once. The sorted conventional CD4+ T cells were CD25-low and CD127-high, with genomic DNA sequenced. A note on this clone: Its antigen is currently unknown.

A further study also used this sample, focusing on regulatory T cells. Per that study: Amplification used 52 TRBV primers and 13 TRBJ primers.

Specimen: CD25- CD4+ T cells sorted from blood. The chain has TRBV6-5 and TRBJ2-1; 8 bases match TRBD1. This TCR came from a human donor in good health. The CDR3 sequence is CASSPGQGNYNEQFF. The CDR3, as DNA: TGTGCCAGCAGCCCCGGACAGGGCAACTACAATGAGCAGTTCTTC.